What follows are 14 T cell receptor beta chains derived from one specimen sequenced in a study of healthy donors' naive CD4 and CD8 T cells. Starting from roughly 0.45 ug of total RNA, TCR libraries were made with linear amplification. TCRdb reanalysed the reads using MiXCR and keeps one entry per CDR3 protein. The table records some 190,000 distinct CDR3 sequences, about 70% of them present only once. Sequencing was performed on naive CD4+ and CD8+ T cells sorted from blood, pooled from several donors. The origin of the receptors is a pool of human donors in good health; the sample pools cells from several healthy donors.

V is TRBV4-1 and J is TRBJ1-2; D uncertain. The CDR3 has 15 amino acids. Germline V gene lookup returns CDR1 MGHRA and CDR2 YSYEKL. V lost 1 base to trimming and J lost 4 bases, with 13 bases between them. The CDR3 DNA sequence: TGCGCCAGCAGCCAAGTGGGTAACCGAAGCTATGGCTACACCTTC. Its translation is CASSQVGNRSYGYTF.

The CDR3 DNA reads as TGCAGCGTTGAATTACAGGGGACAGCCGAGCAGTACTTC. Its protein product is CSVELQGTAEQYF. This chain uses TRBV29-1 with TRBJ2-7, with 7 bases matching TRBD1. The V gene's germline CDR1 is SQVTM and CDR2 ANQGSEA. The CDR3 has 13 residues. Trimming at V came to 2 bases and at J to 6 bases, leaving 7 bases not matched to a gene.

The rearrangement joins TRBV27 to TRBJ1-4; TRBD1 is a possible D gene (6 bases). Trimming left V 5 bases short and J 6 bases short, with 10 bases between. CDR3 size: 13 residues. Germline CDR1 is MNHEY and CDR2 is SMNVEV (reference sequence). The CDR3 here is CASSPGTYEKLFF. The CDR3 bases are TGTGCCAGCAGTCCCGGGACATATGAAAAACTGTTTTTT.

The CDR3 DNA follows: TGTGCCAGCAGCTTAGATGGGGTTGGTCCTCTCAATGAGCAGTTCTTC. Translation: CASSLDGVGPLNEQFF. This chain joins TRBV11-3 and TRBJ2-1; unclear D gene. Trimming shortened V by 0 bases and J by 6 bases, and 15 bases separated the two germline ends. There are 16 residues in the CDR3. Germline V CDR1 and CDR2: SGHNT, YENEEA.

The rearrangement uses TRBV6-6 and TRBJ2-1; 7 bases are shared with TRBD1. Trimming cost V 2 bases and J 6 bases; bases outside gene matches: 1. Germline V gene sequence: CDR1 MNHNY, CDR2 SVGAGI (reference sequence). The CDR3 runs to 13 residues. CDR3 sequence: CASSYRGLNEQFF. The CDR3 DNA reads TGTGCCAGCAGTTACAGGGGGCTCAATGAGCAGTTCTTC.

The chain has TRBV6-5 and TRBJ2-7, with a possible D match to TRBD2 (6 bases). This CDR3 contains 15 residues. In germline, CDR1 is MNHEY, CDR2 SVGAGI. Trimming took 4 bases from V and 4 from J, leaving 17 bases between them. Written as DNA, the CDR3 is TGTGCCAGCAGTTCCCCGGGGGTTAGGCCTTACGAGCAGTACTTC. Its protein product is CASSSPGVRPYEQYF.

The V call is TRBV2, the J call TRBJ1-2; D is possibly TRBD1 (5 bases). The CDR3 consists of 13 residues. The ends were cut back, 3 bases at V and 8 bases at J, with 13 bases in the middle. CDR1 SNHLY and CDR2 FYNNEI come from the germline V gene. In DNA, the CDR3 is TGTGCCAGCAGTGAGGACATAATGGGAGGCTACACCTTC. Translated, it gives CASSEDIMGGYTF.

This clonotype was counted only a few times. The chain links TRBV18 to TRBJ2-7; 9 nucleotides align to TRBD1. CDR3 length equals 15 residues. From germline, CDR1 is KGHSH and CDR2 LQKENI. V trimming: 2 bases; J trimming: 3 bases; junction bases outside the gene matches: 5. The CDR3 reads CASSPGLDRGYEQYF. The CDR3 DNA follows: TGTGCCAGCTCACCAGGGTTGGACAGGGGCTACGAGCAGTACTTC.

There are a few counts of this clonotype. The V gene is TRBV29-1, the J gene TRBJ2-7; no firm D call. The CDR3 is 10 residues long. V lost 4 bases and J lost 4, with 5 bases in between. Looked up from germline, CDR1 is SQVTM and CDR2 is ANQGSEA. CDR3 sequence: CSVGGYEQYF. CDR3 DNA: TGCAGCGTTGGGGGATACGAGCAGTACTTC.

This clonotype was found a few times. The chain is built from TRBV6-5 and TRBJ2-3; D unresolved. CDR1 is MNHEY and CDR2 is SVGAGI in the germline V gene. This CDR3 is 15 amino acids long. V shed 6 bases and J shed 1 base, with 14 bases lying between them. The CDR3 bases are TGTGCCAGCAGACTCCTCCCATTAGGCACAGATACGCAGTATTTT. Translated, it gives CASRLLPLGTDTQYF.

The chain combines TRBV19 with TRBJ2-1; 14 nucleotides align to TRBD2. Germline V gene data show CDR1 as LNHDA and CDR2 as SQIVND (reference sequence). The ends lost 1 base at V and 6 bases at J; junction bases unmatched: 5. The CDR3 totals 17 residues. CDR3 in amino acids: CASSIGLAGGRPNEQFF. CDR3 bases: TGTGCCAGTAGTATAGGACTAGCGGGAGGGCGGCCCAATGAGCAGTTCTTC.

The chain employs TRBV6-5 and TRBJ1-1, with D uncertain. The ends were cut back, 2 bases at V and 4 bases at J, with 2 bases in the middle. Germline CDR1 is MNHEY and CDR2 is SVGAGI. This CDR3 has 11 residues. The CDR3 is CASSYRTEAFF. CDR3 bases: TGTGCCAGCAGTTACCGCACTGAAGCTTTCTTT.

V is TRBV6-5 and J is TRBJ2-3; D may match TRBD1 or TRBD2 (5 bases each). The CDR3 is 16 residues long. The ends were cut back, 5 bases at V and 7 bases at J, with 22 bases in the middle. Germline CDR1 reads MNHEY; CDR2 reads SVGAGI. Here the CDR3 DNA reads TGTGCCAGCAGTGCCCCCGAGGGGAGCCCTACGAATACGCAGTATTTT. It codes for CASSAPEGSPTNTQYF.

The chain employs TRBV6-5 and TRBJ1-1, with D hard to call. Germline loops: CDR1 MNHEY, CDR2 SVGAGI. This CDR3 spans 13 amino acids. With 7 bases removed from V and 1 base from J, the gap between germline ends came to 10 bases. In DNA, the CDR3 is TGTGCCAGCACACGGGATTCGAACACTGAAGCTTTCTTT. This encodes CASTRDSNTEAFF.